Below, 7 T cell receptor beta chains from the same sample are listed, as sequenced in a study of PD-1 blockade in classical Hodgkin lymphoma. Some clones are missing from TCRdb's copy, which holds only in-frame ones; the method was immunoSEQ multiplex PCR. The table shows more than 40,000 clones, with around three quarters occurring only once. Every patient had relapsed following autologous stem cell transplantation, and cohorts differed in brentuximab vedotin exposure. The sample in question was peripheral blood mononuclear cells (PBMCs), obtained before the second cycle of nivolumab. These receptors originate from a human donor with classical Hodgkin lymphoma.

This CDR3 is CASSRQGMGTGELFF. The CDR3 DNA reads TGTGCCAGCAGTAGACAGGGAATGGGCACCGGGGAGCTGTTTTTT. J is TRBJ2-2 and V is TRBV28, with 7 bases matching TRBD1. V gave up 5 bases and J gave up 4 bases; unmatched junction bases: 7. The CDR3 has 15 residues. Germline V gene sequence: CDR1 MDHEN, CDR2 SYDVKM. The whole variable domain, remainder taken from reference TRBV28 and TRBJ2-2, is DVKVTQSSRYLVKRTGEKVFLECVQDMDHENMFWYRQDPGLGLRLIYFSYDVKMKEKGDIPEGYSVSREKKERFSLILESASTNQTSMYLCASSRQGMGTGELFFGEGSRLTVL.

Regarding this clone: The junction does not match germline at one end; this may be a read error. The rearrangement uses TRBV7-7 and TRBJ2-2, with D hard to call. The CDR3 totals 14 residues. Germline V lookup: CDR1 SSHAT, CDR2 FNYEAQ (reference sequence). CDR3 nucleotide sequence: TGTGCTAGCAGCTTAGGTATAAGCGCCGGGGAGCTGTTTTTT. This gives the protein CASSLGISAGELFF.

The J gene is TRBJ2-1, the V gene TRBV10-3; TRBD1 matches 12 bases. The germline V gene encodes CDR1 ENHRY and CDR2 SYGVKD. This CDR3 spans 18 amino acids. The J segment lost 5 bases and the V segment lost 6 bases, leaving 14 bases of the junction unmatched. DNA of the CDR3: TGTGCCATCAGACCGGGACAGGGGGCCCTAGCGGGGAACAATGAGCAGTTCTTC. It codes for CAIRPGQGALAGNNEQFF.

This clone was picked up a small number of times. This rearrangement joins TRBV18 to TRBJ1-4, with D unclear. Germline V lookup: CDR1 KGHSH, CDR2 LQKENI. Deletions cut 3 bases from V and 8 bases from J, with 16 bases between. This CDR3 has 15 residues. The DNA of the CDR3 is TGTGCCAGCTCACCCGTTACGGGAGGAGGGGAAAAACTGTTTTTT. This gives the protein CASSPVTGGGEKLFF.

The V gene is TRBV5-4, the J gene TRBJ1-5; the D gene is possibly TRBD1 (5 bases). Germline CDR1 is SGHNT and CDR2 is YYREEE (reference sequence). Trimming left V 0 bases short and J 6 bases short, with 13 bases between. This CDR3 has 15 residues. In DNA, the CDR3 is TGTGCCAGCAGCTTGGCCGGGCAGGGCGGTCAGCCCCAGCATTTT. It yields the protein CASSLAGQGGQPQHF. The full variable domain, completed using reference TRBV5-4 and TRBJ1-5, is ETGVTQSPTHLIKTRGQQVTLRCSSQSGHNTVSWYQQALGQGPQFIFQYYREEENGRGNFPPRFSGLQFPNYSSELNVNALELDDSALYLCASSLAGQGGQPQHFGDGTRLSIL.

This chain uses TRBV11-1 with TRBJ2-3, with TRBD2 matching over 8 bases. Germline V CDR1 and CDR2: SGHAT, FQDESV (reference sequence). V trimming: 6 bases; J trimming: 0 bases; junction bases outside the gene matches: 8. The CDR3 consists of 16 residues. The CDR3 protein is CASSLTGTRSTDTQYF. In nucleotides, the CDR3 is TGTGCCAGCAGTCTTACCGGGACTAGGAGCACAGATACGCAGTATTTT. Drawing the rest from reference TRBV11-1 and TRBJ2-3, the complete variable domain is EAEVAQSPRYKITEKSQAVAFWCDPISGHATLYWYRQILGQGPELLVQFQDESVVDDSQLPKDRFSAERLKGVDSTLKIQPAELGDSAMYLCASSLTGTRSTDTQYFGPGTRLTVL.

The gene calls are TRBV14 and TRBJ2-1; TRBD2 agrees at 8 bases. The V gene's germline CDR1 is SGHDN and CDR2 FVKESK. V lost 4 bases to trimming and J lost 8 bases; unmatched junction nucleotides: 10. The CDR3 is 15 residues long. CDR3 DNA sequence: TGTGCCAGCAGCCCCGGGAGGGCGGGACTTCATGAGCAGTTCTTC. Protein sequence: CASSPGRAGLHEQFF.